This TCR beta chain came from a study of CD8+ T cells in alopecia areata. cDNA reverse transcribed from extracted RNA served as the sequencing template. Using immunoSEQ multiplex PCR, the repertoire was profiled, and TCRdb retains in-frame clones only, with some absent. The sample has about 120,000 clones; about 61% are singletons. Germline assignment: CDR1 SQVTM and CDR2 ANQGSEA. The CDR3 is made up of 11 amino acids. V was clipped by 3 bases and J by 6 bases, with 5 bases between them. The TCR sequence derives from a human donor in good health. Sequencing was performed on CD4+ T cells sorted from blood. The V call is TRBV29-1, the J call TRBJ2-2; no firm D call. The CDR3 DNA sequence: TGCAGCGTTGACAGGTCCGGGGAGCTGTTTTTT. Translating it yields CSVDRSGELFF.